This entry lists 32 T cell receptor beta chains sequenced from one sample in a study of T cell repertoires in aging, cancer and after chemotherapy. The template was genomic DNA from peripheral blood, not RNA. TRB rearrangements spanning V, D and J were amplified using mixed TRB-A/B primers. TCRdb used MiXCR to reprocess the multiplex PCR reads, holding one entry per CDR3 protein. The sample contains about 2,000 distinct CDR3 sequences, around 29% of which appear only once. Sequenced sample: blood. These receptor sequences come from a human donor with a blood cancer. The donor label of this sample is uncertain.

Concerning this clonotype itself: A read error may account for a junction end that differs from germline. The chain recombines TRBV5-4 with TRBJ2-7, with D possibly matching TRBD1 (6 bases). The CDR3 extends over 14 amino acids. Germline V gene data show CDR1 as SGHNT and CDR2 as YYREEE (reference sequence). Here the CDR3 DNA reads TGCGCCAGCAGCTTGGCCCCAGGGGTGGGCGAGCAGTACTTC. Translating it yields CASSLAPGVGEQYF.

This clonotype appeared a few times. DNA for the CDR3: TGTGCCAGCAGTCCCGGAGGCAGCGGGAGATATACGCAGTATTTT. Translated: CASSPGGSGRYTQYF. The chain carries TRBV6-5 and TRBJ2-3; 8 bases line up with TRBD2. CDR1 is MNHEY, CDR2 SVGAGI, per germline. Trimming removed 5 bases from V and 7 bases from J; junction bases left unmatched: 11. This CDR3 has 15 residues.

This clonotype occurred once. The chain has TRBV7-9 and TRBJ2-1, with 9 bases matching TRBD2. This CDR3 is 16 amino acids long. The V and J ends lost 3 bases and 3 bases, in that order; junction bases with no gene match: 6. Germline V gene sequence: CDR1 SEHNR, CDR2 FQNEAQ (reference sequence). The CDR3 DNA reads TGTGCCAGCAGCTTGCTTAGCGGGGGTTTCTACAATGAGCAGTTCTTC. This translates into CASSLLSGGFYNEQFF.

CDR3 protein: CSARDRIYEQYF. The DNA of the CDR3 is TGCAGTGCTCGGGACCGTATTTACGAGCAGTACTTC. The gene calls are TRBV20-1 and TRBJ2-7; D possibly uses TRBD1 or TRBD2 (5 bases each). The CDR3 is made up of 12 amino acids. V dropped 5 bases and J dropped 4 bases, with 12 bases sitting between them. Per germline, CDR1 DFQATT and CDR2 SNEGSKA (reference sequence).

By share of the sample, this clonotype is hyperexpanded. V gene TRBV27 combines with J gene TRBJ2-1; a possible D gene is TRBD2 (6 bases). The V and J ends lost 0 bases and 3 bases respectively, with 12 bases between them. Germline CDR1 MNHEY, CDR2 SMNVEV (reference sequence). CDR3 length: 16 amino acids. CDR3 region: CASSLSNGRGYNEQFF. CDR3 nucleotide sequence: TGTGCCAGCAGTTTATCGAACGGGAGAGGCTACAATGAGCAGTTCTTC.

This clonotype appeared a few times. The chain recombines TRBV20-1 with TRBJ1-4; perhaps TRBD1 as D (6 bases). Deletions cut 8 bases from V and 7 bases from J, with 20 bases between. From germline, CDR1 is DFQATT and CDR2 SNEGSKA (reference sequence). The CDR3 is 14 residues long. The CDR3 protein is CSSPVGGAREKLFF. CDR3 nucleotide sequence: TGCAGTTCGCCCGTGGGGGGGGCGCGTGAAAAACTGTTTTTT.

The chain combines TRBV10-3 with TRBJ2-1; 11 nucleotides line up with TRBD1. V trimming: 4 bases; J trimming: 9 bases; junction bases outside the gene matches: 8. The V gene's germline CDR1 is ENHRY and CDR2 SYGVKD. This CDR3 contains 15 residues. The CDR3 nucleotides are TGTGCCATCAGTGCGCAGGGACAGGGGGTTTTTGAGCAGTTCTTC. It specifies CAISAQGQGVFEQFF.

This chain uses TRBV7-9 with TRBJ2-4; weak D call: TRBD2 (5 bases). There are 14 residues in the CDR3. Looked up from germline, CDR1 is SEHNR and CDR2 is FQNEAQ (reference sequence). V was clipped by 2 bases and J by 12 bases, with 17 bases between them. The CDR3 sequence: CASSLHGLKADQYF. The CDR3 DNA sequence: TGTGCCAGCAGCTTACATGGACTCAAGGCGGATCAGTACTTC.

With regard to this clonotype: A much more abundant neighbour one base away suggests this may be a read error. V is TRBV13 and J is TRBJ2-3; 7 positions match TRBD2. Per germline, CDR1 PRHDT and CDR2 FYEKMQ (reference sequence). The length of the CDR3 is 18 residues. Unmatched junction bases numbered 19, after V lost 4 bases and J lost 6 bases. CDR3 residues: CASSSTGLVGLNRDTQYF. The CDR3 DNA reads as TGTGCCAGCAGCTCAACCGGACTAGTGGGGTTAAATAGGGATACGCAGTATTTT.

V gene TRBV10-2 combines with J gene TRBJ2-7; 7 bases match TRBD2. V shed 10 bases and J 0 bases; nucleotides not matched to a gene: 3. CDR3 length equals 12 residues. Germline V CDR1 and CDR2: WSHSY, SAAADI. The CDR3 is CATGLVSYEQYF. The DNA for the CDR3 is TGCGCCACCGGACTAGTCTCCTACGAGCAGTACTTC.

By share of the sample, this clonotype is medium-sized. CDR3 bases: TGCAGCGTTGACAGGATCACCTACGAGCAGTACTTC. Translated: CSVDRITYEQYF. The chain carries TRBV29-1 and TRBJ2-7; D remains unclear. Germline-derived CDR1 and CDR2 are SQVTM and ANQGSEA. Trimming cost V 3 bases and J 2 bases, with 8 bases left between them. The CDR3 has 12 residues.

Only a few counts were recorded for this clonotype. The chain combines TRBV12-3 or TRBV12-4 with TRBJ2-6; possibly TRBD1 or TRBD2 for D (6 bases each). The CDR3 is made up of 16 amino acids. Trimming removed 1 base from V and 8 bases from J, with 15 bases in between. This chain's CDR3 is CASSLDGGFVSNVLTF. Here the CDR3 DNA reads TGTGCCAGCAGTTTAGACGGGGGCTTCGTGTCCAACGTCCTGACTTTC.

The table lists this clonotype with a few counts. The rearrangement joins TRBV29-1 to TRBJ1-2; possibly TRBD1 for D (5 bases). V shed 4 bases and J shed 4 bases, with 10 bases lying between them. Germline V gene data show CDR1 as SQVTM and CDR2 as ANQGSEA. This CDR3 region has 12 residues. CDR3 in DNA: TGCAGCGTTGGAAGGGGAGGCTATGGCTACACCTTC. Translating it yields CSVGRGGYGYTF.

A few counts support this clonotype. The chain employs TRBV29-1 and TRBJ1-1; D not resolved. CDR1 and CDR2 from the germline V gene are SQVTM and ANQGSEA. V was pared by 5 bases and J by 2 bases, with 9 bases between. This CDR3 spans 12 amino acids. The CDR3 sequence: CSVSEGNTEAFF. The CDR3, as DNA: TGCAGCGTTAGTGAGGGAAACACTGAAGCTTTCTTT.

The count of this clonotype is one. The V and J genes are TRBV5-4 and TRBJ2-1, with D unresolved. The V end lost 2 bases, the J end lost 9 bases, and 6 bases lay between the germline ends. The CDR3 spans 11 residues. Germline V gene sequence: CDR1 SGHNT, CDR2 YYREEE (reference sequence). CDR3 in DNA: TGTGCCAGCAGCTTAGCTACTGAGCAGTTCTTC. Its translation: CASSLATEQFF.

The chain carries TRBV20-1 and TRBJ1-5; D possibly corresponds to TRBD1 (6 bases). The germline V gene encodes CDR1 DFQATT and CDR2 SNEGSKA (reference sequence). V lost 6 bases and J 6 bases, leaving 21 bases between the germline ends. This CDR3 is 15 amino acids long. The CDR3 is CSAGKRLQGSQPQHF. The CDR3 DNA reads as TGCAGTGCCGGGAAGCGGCTCCAGGGGAGTCAGCCCCAGCATTTT.

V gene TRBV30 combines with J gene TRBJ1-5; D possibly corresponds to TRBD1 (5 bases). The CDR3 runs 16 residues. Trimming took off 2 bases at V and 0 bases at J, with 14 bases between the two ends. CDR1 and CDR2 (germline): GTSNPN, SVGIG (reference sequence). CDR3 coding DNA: TGTGCCTGGAGTCCCCGGGGAAGGGGTAGCAATCAGCCCCAGCATTTT. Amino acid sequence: CAWSPRGRGSNQPQHF.

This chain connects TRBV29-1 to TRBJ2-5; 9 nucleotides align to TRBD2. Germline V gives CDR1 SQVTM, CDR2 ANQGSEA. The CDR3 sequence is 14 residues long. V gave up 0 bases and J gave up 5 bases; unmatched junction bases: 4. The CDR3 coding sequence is TGCAGCGTTGAAGACGGCGGGAGGGAGGAGACCCAGTACTTC. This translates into CSVEDGGREETQYF.

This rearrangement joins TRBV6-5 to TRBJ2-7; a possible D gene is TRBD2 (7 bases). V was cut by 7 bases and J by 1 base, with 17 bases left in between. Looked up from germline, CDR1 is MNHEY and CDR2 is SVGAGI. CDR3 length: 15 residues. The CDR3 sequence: CASTSRGRASYEQYF. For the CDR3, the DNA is TGTGCCAGCACCTCAAGGGGGAGGGCGTCCTACGAGCAGTACTTC.

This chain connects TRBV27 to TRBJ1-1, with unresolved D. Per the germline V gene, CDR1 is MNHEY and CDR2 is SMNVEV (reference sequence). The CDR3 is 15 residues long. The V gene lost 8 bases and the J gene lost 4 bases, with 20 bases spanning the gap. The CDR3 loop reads CASGPRLLGATEAFF. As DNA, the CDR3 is TGTGCCAGCGGACCTAGGCTGCTAGGAGCCACTGAAGCTTTCTTT.

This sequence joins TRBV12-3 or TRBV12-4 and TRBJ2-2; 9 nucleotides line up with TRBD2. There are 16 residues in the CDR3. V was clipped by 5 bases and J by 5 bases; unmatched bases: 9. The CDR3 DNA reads TGTGCCAGCAGTATTCGGGGGACTAGCAAGACCGGGGAGCTGTTTTTT. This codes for CASSIRGTSKTGELFF.

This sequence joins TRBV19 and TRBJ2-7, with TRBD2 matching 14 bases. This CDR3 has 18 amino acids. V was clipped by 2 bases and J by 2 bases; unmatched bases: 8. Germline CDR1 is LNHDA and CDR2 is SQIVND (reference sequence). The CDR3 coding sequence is TGTGCCAGTAGTATAACGGGACTAGCGGGAGCGGGTGCCTACGAGCAGTACTTC. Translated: CASSITGLAGAGAYEQYF.

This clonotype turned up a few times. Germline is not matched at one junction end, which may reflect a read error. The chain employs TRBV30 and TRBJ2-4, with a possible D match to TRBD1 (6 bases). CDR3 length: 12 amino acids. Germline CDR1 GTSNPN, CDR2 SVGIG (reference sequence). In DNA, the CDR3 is TGTGCCTGGAGTGCGCAGGGGCTGGCCCCTAACTTC. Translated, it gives CAWSAQGLAPNF.

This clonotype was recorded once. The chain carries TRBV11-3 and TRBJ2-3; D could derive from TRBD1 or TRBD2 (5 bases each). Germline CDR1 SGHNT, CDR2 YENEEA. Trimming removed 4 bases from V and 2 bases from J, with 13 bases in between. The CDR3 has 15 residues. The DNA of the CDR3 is TGTGCCAGCAGCTCTCCGGGACCTTACACAGATACGCAGTATTTT. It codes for CASSSPGPYTDTQYF. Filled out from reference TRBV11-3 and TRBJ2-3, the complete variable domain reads EAGVVQSPRYKIIEKKQPVAFWCNPISGHNTLYWYLQNLGQGPELLIRYENEEAVDDSQLPKDRFSAERLKGVDSTLKIQPAELGDSAVYLCASSSPGPYTDTQYFGPGTRLTVL.

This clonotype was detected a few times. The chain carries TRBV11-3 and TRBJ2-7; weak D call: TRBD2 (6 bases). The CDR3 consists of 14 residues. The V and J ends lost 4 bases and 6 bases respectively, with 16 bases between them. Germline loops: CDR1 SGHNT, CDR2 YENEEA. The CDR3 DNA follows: TGTGCCAGCAGCTCCCGGTCGGCGGGGCGCGAGCAGTACTTC. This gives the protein CASSSRSAGREQYF.

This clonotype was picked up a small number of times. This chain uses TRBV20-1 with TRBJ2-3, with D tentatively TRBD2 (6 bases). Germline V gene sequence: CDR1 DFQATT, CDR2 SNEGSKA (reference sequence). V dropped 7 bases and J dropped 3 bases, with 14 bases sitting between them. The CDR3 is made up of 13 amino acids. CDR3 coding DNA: TGCAGTGTAGGGCGGGCGGGGACAGATACGCAGTATTTT. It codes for CSVGRAGTDTQYF.

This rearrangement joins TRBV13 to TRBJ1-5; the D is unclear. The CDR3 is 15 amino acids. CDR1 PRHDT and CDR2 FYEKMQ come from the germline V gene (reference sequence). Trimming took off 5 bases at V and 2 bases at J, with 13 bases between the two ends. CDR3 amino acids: CASSPKRGCNQPQHF. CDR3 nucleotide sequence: TGTGCCAGCAGCCCCAAACGAGGATGCAATCAGCCCCAGCATTTT.

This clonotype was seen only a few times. The CDR3 bases are TGTGCCAGCAGTTACGATAGACCGGGACGGGGACAGTATTTT. Translation gives CASSYDRPGRGQYF. V is TRBV6-2 or TRBV6-3 and J is TRBJ2-3; either TRBD1 or TRBD2 may fit D (5 bases each). V was trimmed by 2 bases and J by 12 bases, leaving 18 bases between them. The CDR3 covers 14 residues. Germline V gene lookup returns CDR1 MNHEY and CDR2 SVGEGT.

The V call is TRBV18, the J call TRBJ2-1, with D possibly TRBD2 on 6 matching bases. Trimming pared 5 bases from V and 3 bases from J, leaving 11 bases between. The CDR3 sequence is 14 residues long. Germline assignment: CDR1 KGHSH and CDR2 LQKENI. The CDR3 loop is CASSSMTSYNEQFF. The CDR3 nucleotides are TGTGCCAGCTCATCTATGACTAGCTACAATGAGCAGTTCTTC.

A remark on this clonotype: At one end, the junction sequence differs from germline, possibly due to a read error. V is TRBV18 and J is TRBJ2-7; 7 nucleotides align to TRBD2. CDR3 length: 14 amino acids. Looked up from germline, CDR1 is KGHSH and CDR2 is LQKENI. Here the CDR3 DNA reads TGTGCCAGCTCACCTGGCGGGAGATCCTACAAGCAGTACTTC. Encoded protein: CASSPGGRSYKQYF.

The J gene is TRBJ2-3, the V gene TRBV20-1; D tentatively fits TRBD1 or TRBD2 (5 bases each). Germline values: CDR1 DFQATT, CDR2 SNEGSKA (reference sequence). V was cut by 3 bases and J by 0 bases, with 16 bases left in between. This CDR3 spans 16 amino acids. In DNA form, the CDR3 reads TGCAGTGCTAGTCTTAGGGGACGGACTAGCACAGATACGCAGTATTTT. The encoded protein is CSASLRGRTSTDTQYF.

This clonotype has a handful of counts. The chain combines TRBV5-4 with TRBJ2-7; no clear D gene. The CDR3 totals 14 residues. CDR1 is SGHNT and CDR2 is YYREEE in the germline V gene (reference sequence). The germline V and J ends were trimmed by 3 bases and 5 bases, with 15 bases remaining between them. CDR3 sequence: CASSSGSLRDEQYF. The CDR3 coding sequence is TGTGCCAGCAGCTCGGGCTCGCTTAGGGACGAGCAGTACTTC.